The 27 T cell receptor beta chains given below trace back to one sample, sequenced in a study of CD8 T cells in ankylosing spondylitis. TCRdb reanalysed the 5' RACE reads using MiXCR and keeps one entry per CDR3 protein. The table shows some 270,000 distinct CDR3 sequences, with roughly 32% occurring only once. Material: blood, either unsorted or a sorted T cell fraction (not recorded which). The source is a male donor with ankylosing spondylitis or in good health (not recorded which).

A single count supports this clonotype. The J gene is TRBJ2-1, the V gene TRBV28; 8 bases are shared with TRBD1. Germline values: CDR1 MDHEN, CDR2 SYDVKM. This CDR3 is 13 amino acids long. With 6 bases clipped from V and 6 bases from J, the junction kept 4 bases outside the gene matches. This CDR3 reads CASSYTGGNEQFF. The CDR3 nucleotides are TGTGCCAGCAGCTATACAGGGGGCAATGAGCAGTTCTTC. The full variable domain, rest sourced from reference TRBV28 and TRBJ2-1, is DVKVTQSSRYLVKRTGEKVFLECVQDMDHENMFWYRQDPGLGLRLIYFSYDVKMKEKGDIPEGYSVSREKKERFSLILESASTNQTSMYLCASSYTGGNEQFFGPGTRLTVL.

This clonotype has more than one count but fewer than ten. This chain connects TRBV20-1 to TRBJ2-1, with D perhaps being TRBD1 or TRBD2 (6 bases each). Germline CDR1 is DFQATT and CDR2 is SNEGSKA (reference sequence). CDR3 size: 16 residues. With 3 bases removed from V and 4 bases from J, the gap between germline ends came to 19 bases. Written as DNA, the CDR3 is TGCAGTGCTAGGGGTCAGACGGGGGCCGTTTACAATGAGCAGTTCTTC. Translation gives CSARGQTGAVYNEQFF.

This chain links TRBV20-1 with TRBJ2-3; D not resolved. With 6 bases removed from V and 9 bases from J, the gap between germline ends came to 13 bases. Germline values: CDR1 DFQATT, CDR2 SNEGSKA (reference sequence). This CDR3 is built from 11 residues. CDR3 region: CSARTVRTQYF. As DNA, the CDR3 is TGCAGTGCCCGGACGGTTCGGACGCAGTATTTT.

The V call is TRBV6-5, the J call TRBJ2-7; TRBD1 agrees at 7 bases. The CDR3 is 12 amino acids. Germline V gives CDR1 MNHEY, CDR2 SVGAGI. Trimming removed 7 bases from V and 7 bases from J; junction bases left unmatched: 7. CDR3 coding DNA: TGTGCCAGCATGACAGGGTTAGATGAGCAGTACTTC. Translation gives CASMTGLDEQYF.

This clonotype has just a few counts. The chain recombines TRBV12-3 or TRBV12-4 with TRBJ2-7; a possible D gene is TRBD1 (6 bases). The CDR3 covers 14 residues. Trimming pared 5 bases from V and 0 bases from J, leaving 11 bases between. CDR3 sequence reads: CASSLGQPSYEQYF. DNA for the CDR3: TGTGCCAGCAGTCTTGGACAGCCCTCCTACGAGCAGTACTTC.

The chain is built from TRBV12-3 or TRBV12-4 and TRBJ2-3, with a possible D match to TRBD2 (6 bases). Trimming pared 6 bases from V and 0 bases from J, leaving 13 bases between. The CDR3 covers 15 residues. The CDR3 DNA reads as TGTGCCAGCAGCCGTAGCGGTGCGAGCACAGATACGCAGTATTTT. Translating gives CASSRSGASTDTQYF.

The V and J genes are TRBV12-3 or TRBV12-4 and TRBJ2-2; D remains ambiguous. The CDR3 covers 15 residues. The ends were cut back, 10 bases at V and 0 bases at J, with 15 bases in the middle. The CDR3 coding sequence is TGTGCCATCCGCCTACCAGAAGCGAACACCGGGGAGCTGTTTTTT. As protein: CAIRLPEANTGELFF.

The V call is TRBV30, the J call TRBJ2-3; D may be TRBD1 (6 bases). The CDR3 loop spans 14 amino acids. V lost 3 bases and J lost 4, with 14 bases in between. Germline V gene data show CDR1 as GTSNPN and CDR2 as SVGIG (reference sequence). The CDR3 sequence: CAWSGTRGADTQYF. CDR3 DNA sequence: TGTGCCTGGAGCGGGACACGGGGCGCAGATACGCAGTATTTT.

This sequence joins TRBV29-1 and TRBJ1-2; TRBD1 might be the D (6 bases). CDR3 length: 12 residues. CDR1 SQVTM and CDR2 ANQGSEA come from the germline V gene. Deletions cut 4 bases from V and 6 bases from J, with 12 bases between. CDR3 protein: CSVAGAGDGYTF. The CDR3 DNA is TGCAGCGTTGCCGGGGCAGGGGATGGCTACACCTTC.

This chain joins TRBV7-2 and TRBJ2-3; D is uncertain. V was shortened by 5 bases and J by 2 bases, with 17 bases between the two germline ends. The germline V gene encodes CDR1 SGHTA and CDR2 FQGNSA. The CDR3 covers 16 residues. In nucleotides, the CDR3 is TGTGCCAGCAGCCCTCGGTTGCGGTTATTCACAGATACGCAGTATTTT. The encoded protein is CASSPRLRLFTDTQYF.

This clonotype was recorded a few times. The DNA for the CDR3 is TGTGCCAGCAGTTATACTAGCGGGGGCTACTACGAGCAGTACTTC. Its translation is CASSYTSGGYYEQYF. The chain has TRBV6-5 and TRBJ2-7; 11 bases are shared with TRBD2. The V segment lost 3 bases and the J segment 3 bases; nucleotides outside the gene matches: 4. This CDR3 is built from 15 residues. Germline V gene lookup returns CDR1 MNHEY and CDR2 SVGAGI.

The chain joins TRBV5-1 to TRBJ2-7, with 7 bases identical to TRBD2. The CDR3 extends over 13 amino acids. V lost 4 bases, J lost 7 bases, and 8 bases stayed unmatched. The germline V gene has CDR1 SGHRS and CDR2 YFSETQ. CDR3 region: CASSAGLYKEQYF. The CDR3 DNA follows: TGCGCCAGCAGCGCGGGACTATATAAGGAGCAGTACTTC.

The chain recombines TRBV6-1 with TRBJ1-2; 8 nucleotides agree with TRBD1. The CDR3 extends over 14 amino acids. V dropped 6 bases and J dropped 5; count of bases not matched to a gene: 8. CDR1 MNHNS and CDR2 SASEGT come from the germline V gene. The CDR3 bases are TGTGCCAGCAGAAAATGGACAGGGCAGTATGGCTACACCTTC. Translation: CASRKWTGQYGYTF.

This clonotype was counted a few times. The chain is built from TRBV5-6 and TRBJ2-5; D unclear. Germline CDR1 is SGHDT and CDR2 is YYEEEE. The CDR3 is 12 amino acids. V dropped 7 bases and J dropped 5 bases, with 12 bases sitting between them. The DNA of the CDR3 is TGTGCCAGCCGGCGGTGGATGGAGACCCAGTACTTC. It codes for CASRRWMETQYF. The full variable domain, completed using reference TRBV5-6 and TRBJ2-5, is DAGVTQSPTHLIKTRGQQVTLRCSPKSGHDTVSWYQQALGQGPQFIFQYYEEEERQRGNFPDRFSGHQFPNYSSELNVNALLLGDSALYLCASRRWMETQYFGPGTRLLVL.

As regards this clonotype: One junction end disagrees with the germline gene, perhaps due to a read error. V gene TRBV12-3 or TRBV12-4 combines with J gene TRBJ2-5; D not resolved. This CDR3 comprises 19 residues. The CDR3 sequence is CASCLESSRLIALPETQYF. Here the CDR3 DNA reads TGTGCCAGCTGTTTAGAGTCCTCCCGACTGATAGCACTTCCCGAGACCCAGTACTTC.

The chain carries TRBV27 and TRBJ2-7; maybe TRBD2 (5 bases). Germline CDR1 and CDR2: MNHEY and SMNVEV (reference sequence). Trimming stripped 5 bases from V and 3 bases from J, with 14 bases between. The length of the CDR3 is 14 residues. The CDR3 DNA sequence: TGTGCCAGCAGTCAGGAAGCGGCGAACTACGAGCAGTACTTC. Translated, it gives CASSQEAANYEQYF.

A few counts support this clonotype. The V gene is TRBV20-1, the J gene TRBJ2-7, with D perhaps TRBD1 (5 bases). CDR1 and CDR2 (germline): DFQATT, SNEGSKA (reference sequence). V lost 5 bases and J lost 3, with 11 bases in between. The CDR3 totals 12 residues. The CDR3: CSASQGIYEQYF. The CDR3 DNA follows: TGCAGTGCTTCTCAGGGTATCTACGAGCAGTACTTC.

The gene calls are TRBV12-3 or TRBV12-4 and TRBJ2-2, with TRBD2 identical over 8 bases. The CDR3 extends over 16 amino acids. The J segment lost 0 bases and the V segment lost 5 bases, leaving 5 bases of the junction unmatched. The CDR3, as DNA: TGTGCCAGCAGTCCTACTAGCGGCTCGAACACCGGGGAGCTGTTTTTT. Translation: CASSPTSGSNTGELFF.

The chain links TRBV12-3 or TRBV12-4 to TRBJ2-2; the D gene could be TRBD1 or TRBD2 (6 bases each). The V end was cut by 6 bases, the J end by 0 bases, with 20 bases between. This CDR3 has 18 residues. CDR3 in DNA: TGTGCCAGCAGGCCAAGGGGGTTAGGGGGGCCGAACACCGGGGAGCTGTTTTTT. Its translation is CASRPRGLGGPNTGELFF.

This clonotype was seen a few times. The V and J genes are TRBV7-2 and TRBJ1-1; no reliable D call. The germline V and J ends were trimmed by 5 bases and 1 base, with 8 bases remaining between them. The CDR3 covers 13 residues. Germline CDR1 SGHTA, CDR2 FQGNSA. The CDR3 spells CASSPLRNTEAFF. Here the CDR3 DNA reads TGTGCCAGCAGCCCCTTGCGGAACACTGAAGCTTTCTTT.

This clonotype was observed a few times. The chain employs TRBV5-6 and TRBJ2-3, with 9 bases lining up with TRBD1. With 3 bases clipped from V and 6 bases from J, the junction kept 8 bases outside the gene matches. Germline V gene sequence: CDR1 SGHDT, CDR2 YYEEEE. The CDR3 extends over 15 amino acids. The CDR3 DNA reads TGTGCCAGCAGCTCCACAGGGGGCCACCTGGATACGCAGTATTTT. This codes for CASSSTGGHLDTQYF.

This clonotype was observed once. V and J are TRBV6-2 or TRBV6-3 and TRBJ1-5; 7 bases agree with TRBD1. Per germline, CDR1 MNHEY and CDR2 SVGEGT. The CDR3 contains 16 residues. V lost 5 bases, J lost 0 bases, and 7 bases stayed unmatched. This chain's CDR3 is CASSISTGNSNQPQHF. The CDR3, as DNA: TGTGCCAGCAGTATCTCGACAGGGAATAGCAATCAGCCCCAGCATTTT.

This clonotype was detected a few times. This sequence joins TRBV28 and TRBJ2-3; 8 nucleotides match TRBD2. The CDR3 length is 15 residues. CDR1 is MDHEN, CDR2 SYDVKM, per germline. With V trimmed by 8 bases and J by 5 bases, 12 bases remained unmatched. CDR3 DNA: TGTGCCAGCCTGGGAGGCGGGGGGCGCAGAGATACGCAGTATTTT. Translation gives CASLGGGGRRDTQYF.

In its sample, this clonotype was seen a few times. The chain is built from TRBV10-3 and TRBJ2-1, with D possibly matching TRBD2 (5 bases). The CDR3 sequence is 18 residues long. Between the trimmed V and J ends, which lost 4 bases and 0 bases, there was a span of 19 bases. Germline V gives CDR1 ENHRY, CDR2 SYGVKD. Here the CDR3 DNA reads TGTGCCATCAGTGGGGTCGGGAATGAACCTAGCTCCTACAATGAGCAGTTCTTC. Translated, it gives CAISGVGNEPSSYNEQFF.

The chain couples TRBV12-3 or TRBV12-4 to TRBJ2-2; D is unresolved. V lost 7 bases, J lost 4 bases, and 19 bases lay in between. The CDR3 loop spans 16 amino acids. CDR3: CASTLPRVSGTGELFF. The CDR3 nucleotides are TGTGCCAGCACCCTCCCGCGTGTATCGGGCACCGGGGAGCTGTTTTTT.

This clonotype was counted a few times. The J gene is TRBJ2-7, the V gene TRBV10-1; no definite D call. Germline V gene sequence: CDR1 WNHNN, CDR2 SYGVQD (reference sequence). Deletions cut 0 bases from V and 6 bases from J, with 9 bases between. CDR3 size: 13 residues. The CDR3 spells CASSESSRPEQYF. DNA for the CDR3: TGCGCCAGCAGTGAGTCTTCCCGCCCCGAGCAGTACTTC.

This clonotype turned up a few times. J is TRBJ2-1 and V is TRBV6-1, with TRBD2 matching over 12 bases. There are 17 residues in the CDR3. Germline CDR1 reads MNHNS; CDR2 reads SASEGT. After removal of 6 bases from V and 5 bases from J, the junction contained 11 bases not matched to a gene. The CDR3 reads CASRTLLAGGQNNEQFF. CDR3 nucleotides: TGTGCCAGCAGGACATTACTAGCGGGGGGCCAAAACAATGAGCAGTTCTTC.